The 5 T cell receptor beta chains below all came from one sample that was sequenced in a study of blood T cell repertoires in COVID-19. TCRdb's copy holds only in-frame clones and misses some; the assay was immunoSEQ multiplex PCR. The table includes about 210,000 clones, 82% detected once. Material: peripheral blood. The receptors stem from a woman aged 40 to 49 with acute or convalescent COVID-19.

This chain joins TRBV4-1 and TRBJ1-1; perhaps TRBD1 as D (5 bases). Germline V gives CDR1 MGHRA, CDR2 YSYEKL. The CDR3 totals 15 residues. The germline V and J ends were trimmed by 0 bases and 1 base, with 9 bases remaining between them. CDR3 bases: TGCGCCAGCAGCCAAGAGGGCCAGGGGAACACTGAAGCTTTCTTT. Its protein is CASSQEGQGNTEAFF.

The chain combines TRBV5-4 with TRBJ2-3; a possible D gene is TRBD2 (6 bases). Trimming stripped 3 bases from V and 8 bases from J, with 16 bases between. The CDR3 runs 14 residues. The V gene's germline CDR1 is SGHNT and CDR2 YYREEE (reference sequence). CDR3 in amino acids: CASSSRDWRSTQYF. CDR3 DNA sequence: TGTGCCAGCAGCTCCCGGGACTGGCGGTCTACGCAGTATTTT.

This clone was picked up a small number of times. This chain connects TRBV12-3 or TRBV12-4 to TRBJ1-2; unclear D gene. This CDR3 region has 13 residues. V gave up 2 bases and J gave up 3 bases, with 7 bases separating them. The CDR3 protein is CASSLREDYGYTF. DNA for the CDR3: TGTGCCAGCAGTTTAAGGGAGGACTATGGCTACACCTTC.

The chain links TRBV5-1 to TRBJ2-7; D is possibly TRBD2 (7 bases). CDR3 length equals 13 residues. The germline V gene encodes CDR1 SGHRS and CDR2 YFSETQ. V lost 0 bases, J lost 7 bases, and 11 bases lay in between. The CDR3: CASSLAGGQEQYF. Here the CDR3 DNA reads TGCGCCAGCAGCTTGGCCGGGGGGCAAGAGCAGTACTTC.

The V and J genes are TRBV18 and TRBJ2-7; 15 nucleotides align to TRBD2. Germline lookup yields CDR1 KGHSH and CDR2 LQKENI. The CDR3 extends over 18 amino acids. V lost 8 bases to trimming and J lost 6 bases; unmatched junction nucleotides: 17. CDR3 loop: CASTTGLAGGPSSVEQYF. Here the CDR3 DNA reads TGTGCCAGCACAACTGGACTAGCGGGGGGGCCTAGCTCAGTCGAGCAGTACTTC. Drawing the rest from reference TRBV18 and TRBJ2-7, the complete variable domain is NAGVMQNPRHLVRRRGQEARLRCSPMKGHSHVYWYRQLPEEGLKFMVYLQKENIIDESGMPKERFSAEFPKEGPSILRIQQVVRGDSAAYFCASTTGLAGGPSSVEQYFGPGTRLTVT.